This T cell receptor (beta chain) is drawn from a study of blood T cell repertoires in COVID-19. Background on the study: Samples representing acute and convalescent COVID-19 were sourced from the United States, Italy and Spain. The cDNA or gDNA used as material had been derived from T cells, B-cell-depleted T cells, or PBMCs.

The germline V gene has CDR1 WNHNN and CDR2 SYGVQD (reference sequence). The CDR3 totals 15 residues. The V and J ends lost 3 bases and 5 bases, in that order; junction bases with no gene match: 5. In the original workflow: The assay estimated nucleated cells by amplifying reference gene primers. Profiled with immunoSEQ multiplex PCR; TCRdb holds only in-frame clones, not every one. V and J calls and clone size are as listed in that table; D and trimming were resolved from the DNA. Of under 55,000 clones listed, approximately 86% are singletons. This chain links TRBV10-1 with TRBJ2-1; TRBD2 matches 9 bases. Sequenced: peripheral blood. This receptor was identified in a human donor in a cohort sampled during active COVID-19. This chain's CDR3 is CASSDIAGENNEQFF. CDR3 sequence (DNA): TGCGCCAGCAGTGACATAGCGGGGGAGAACAATGAGCAGTTCTTC.